This TCR beta chain was retrieved from a study of tumor and adjacent non-tumor tissue in lung cancer. Per germline, CDR1 MNHEY and CDR2 SVGAGI. This CDR3 region has 16 residues. About this clonotype: What it binds is not known. One end of the junction fails to match germline, which may point to a read error.

A modified ARM-PCR protocol with three rounds of nested PCR amplified TCRbeta. TCRdb re-derived calls from the multiplex PCR reads in MiXCR, one entry per CDR3 protein. The sample lists approximately 120,000 distinct CDR3 sequences; 50% to 70% were seen once. Study-wide results and limits: In normal lung, the top 100 clones were significantly more dominant than in tumor. Compared with tumor, normal lung showed significantly lower TCR diversity.

This sample's RNA came from whole unsorted tissue. More than 3 cm separated this lung sample from the edge of the tumor. Chemotherapy-naive patients with new lung cancer underwent thoracic surgery in China, August–November 2014. Input material: distant non-tumor lung tissue. The origin of this receptor is a man aged 60 to 69 with non-small cell lung cancer. The V gene is TRBV6-5, the J gene TRBJ1-1, with D possibly TRBD1 on 5 matching bases. The CDR3 here is CVSSWDWVVAVTEAFF. DNA of the CDR3: TGTGTCAGCAGTTGGGACTGGGTCGTGGCGGTAACTGAAGCTTTCTTT.